The 18 T cell receptor beta chains below come from one sample, sequenced in a study of T cells in Graves' hyperthyroidism and ophthalmopathy. Using RNA transcripts as the source, TCR beta CDR3 regions were amplified. When the TCR CDR3 underwent first-round RT-PCR, the HTBI primer set was used. TCRdb called the multiplex PCR reads again in MiXCR, with one record for every CDR3 protein. The table includes about 110,000 distinct CDR3 sequences, approximately 15% detected once. The sequenced sample was blood. Receptor source: a woman in her fifties or sixties with Graves' hyperthyroidism.

This clonotype was observed at least ten times. The CDR3 sequence is CASSPHTRSAKLFF. In DNA, the CDR3 is TGTGCCAGCAGTCCGCACACCCGCTCTGCAAAACTGTTTTTT. This chain joins TRBV12-3 or TRBV12-4 and TRBJ1-4; D is ambiguous. CDR3 size: 14 residues. V lost 5 bases and J lost 10, with 17 bases in between.

This clonotype has a count of ten or more. The rearrangement uses TRBV2 and TRBJ1-1, with a tentative D call TRBD1 (5 bases). V was pared by 5 bases and J by 3 bases, with 10 bases between. The V gene's germline CDR1 is SNHLY and CDR2 FYNNEI. The CDR3 consists of 13 residues. The CDR3 sequence: CASSPGTYTEAFF. Written as DNA, the CDR3 is TGTGCCAGCAGTCCCGGGACGTACACTGAAGCTTTCTTT.

This clonotype has ten or more counts. The rearrangement uses TRBV7-9 and TRBJ1-2; 7 bases map to TRBD1. There are 13 residues in the CDR3. The ends lost 5 bases at V and 4 bases at J; junction bases unmatched: 4. Germline V gives CDR1 SEHNR, CDR2 FQNEAQ (reference sequence). The CDR3 here is CASSPDRLYGYTF. The CDR3 DNA follows: TGTGCCAGCAGCCCGGACAGGCTCTATGGCTACACCTTC.

Ten or more counts support this clonotype. The J gene is TRBJ2-1, the V gene TRBV12-3 or TRBV12-4; D not certain. With 3 bases removed from V and 6 bases from J, the gap between germline ends came to 9 bases. The length of the CDR3 is 13 residues. CDR3 sequence reads: CASSFGTFNEQFF. The CDR3 nucleotides are TGTGCCAGCAGTTTCGGTACTTTCAATGAGCAGTTCTTC.

This clonotype was recorded at least ten times. This sequence joins TRBV11-1 and TRBJ1-1; the D is unclear. Trimming removed 1 base at V and 2 bases at J, with 5 bases between. Per the germline V gene, CDR1 is SGHAT and CDR2 is FQDESV (reference sequence). This CDR3 spans 13 amino acids. The CDR3 region is CASSLEENTEAFF. CDR3 DNA sequence: TGTGCCAGCAGCTTAGAAGAAAACACTGAAGCTTTCTTT.

J is TRBJ2-7 and V is TRBV20-1; D remains ambiguous. CDR3 size: 14 residues. The germline V and J ends were trimmed by 6 bases and 0 bases, with 15 bases remaining between them. Per germline, CDR1 DFQATT and CDR2 SNEGSKA (reference sequence). CDR3 loop: CSAGSKEYSYEQYF. CDR3 bases: TGCAGTGCGGGGTCGAAGGAGTACTCCTACGAGCAGTACTTC.

This clonotype has at least ten counts. J is TRBJ1-2 and V is TRBV9, with 8 nucleotides matching TRBD1. The V gene's germline CDR1 is SGDLS and CDR2 YYNGEE. The ends lost 2 bases at V and 6 bases at J; junction bases unmatched: 3. This CDR3 spans 13 amino acids. CDR3 nucleotide sequence: TGTGCCAGCAGCGTCGGACAGGGAGATGGCTACACCTTC. Its translation is CASSVGQGDGYTF. Full variable domain (remainder filled in from reference TRBV9 and TRBJ1-2): DSGVTQTPKHLITATGQRVTLRCSPRSGDLSVYWYQQSLDQGLQFLIQYYNGEERAKGNILERFSAQQFPDLHSELNLSSLELGDSALYFCASSVGQGDGYTFGSGTRLTVV.

This chain joins TRBV29-1 and TRBJ2-1, with TRBD2 matching 9 bases. The CDR3 length is 14 residues. V dropped 1 base and J dropped 4; count of bases not matched to a gene: 2. Per germline, CDR1 SQVTM and CDR2 ANQGSEA. The CDR3 DNA reads as TGCAGCGTTGAAGGACTAGCGGTATACAATGAGCAGTTCTTC. Amino acids: CSVEGLAVYNEQFF.

Many counts were recorded for this clonotype. The J gene is TRBJ2-3, the V gene TRBV11-2; 13 bases line up with TRBD2. Germline loops: CDR1 SGHAT, CDR2 FQNNGV. Losses at the gene ends were 0 bases for V and 2 bases for J; bases not matched to a gene: 5. This CDR3 comprises 18 residues. The CDR3 DNA sequence: TGTGCCAGCAGCTTAGACGGACTAGCGGGAGACTCCACAGATACGCAGTATTTT. The encoded protein is CASSLDGLAGDSTDTQYF.

The V and J genes are TRBV14 and TRBJ2-3; TRBD2 aligns across 7 bases. The trim removed 1 base at V and 5 bases at J, leaving 6 bases unmatched. The length of the CDR3 is 15 residues. The germline V gene has CDR1 SGHDN and CDR2 FVKESK. CDR3 coding DNA: TGTGCCAGCAGCCAAGTGGCGGGAGTAGGAGATACGCAGTATTTT. Its translation: CASSQVAGVGDTQYF.

Note on this clonotype: One base away lies a much larger clone, so this may be a sequencing read error. The J gene is TRBJ2-6, the V gene TRBV7-9; perhaps TRBD2 as D (5 bases). The germline gives CDR1 SEHNR, CDR2 FQNEAQ (reference sequence). The CDR3 runs to 11 residues. In nucleotides, the CDR3 is TGTGCCAGCAGCACCGGACCAGCGGCTGACTTC. Translation gives CASSTGPAADF.

In its sample, this clonotype was seen many times. The CDR3 DNA is TGTGCCAGCACCCTTCGACAGGGGCGTAATGAAAAACTGTTTTTT. Its translation: CASTLRQGRNEKLFF. The chain recombines TRBV6-1 with TRBJ1-4; 8 nucleotides align to TRBD1. The CDR3 is 15 amino acids. Losses at the gene ends were 7 bases for V and 4 bases for J; bases not matched to a gene: 8. Germline CDR1 and CDR2: MNHNS and SASEGT.

Ten or more counts support this clonotype. V gene TRBV12-3 or TRBV12-4 combines with J gene TRBJ1-1; the D gene is possibly TRBD1 (5 bases). V lost 2 bases, J lost 5 bases, and 9 bases lay in between. The CDR3 runs to 13 residues. In DNA form, the CDR3 reads TGTGCCAGCAGTTTATCGGGGGGGACTGAAGCTTTCTTT. Amino acids: CASSLSGGTEAFF.

This clonotype was detected a few times. The gene calls are TRBV5-1 and TRBJ2-5; possible D gene TRBD1, 6 bases. Germline V CDR1 and CDR2: SGHRS, YFSETQ. V gave up 4 bases and J gave up 1 base, with 11 bases separating them. The CDR3 spans 14 residues. CDR3 sequence reads: CASSHGQIQETQYF. DNA of the CDR3: TGCGCCAGCAGCCACGGACAGATCCAAGAGACCCAGTACTTC.

The DNA for the CDR3 is TGTGCCAGCAGTCCACTGTGGGGGGATCCCTACGAGCAGTACTTC. This sequence encodes CASSPLWGDPYEQYF. The chain combines TRBV28 with TRBJ2-7; D may be TRBD2 (6 bases). Germline CDR1 MDHEN, CDR2 SYDVKM. The CDR3 covers 15 residues. V was trimmed by 5 bases and J by 2 bases, leaving 16 bases between them. Full variable domain (remainder filled in from reference TRBV28 and TRBJ2-7): DVKVTQSSRYLVKRTGEKVFLECVQDMDHENMFWYRQDPGLGLRLIYFSYDVKMKEKGDIPEGYSVSREKKERFSLILESASTNQTSMYLCASSPLWGDPYEQYFGPGTRLTVT.

V gene TRBV28 combines with J gene TRBJ1-3; D not certain. The CDR3 length is 16 residues. Germline-derived CDR1 and CDR2 are MDHEN and SYDVKM. Deletions cut 6 bases from V and 4 bases from J, with 19 bases between. The CDR3 DNA follows: TGTGCCAGCAGAGCCCTGACCCCGGTGACCGGAAACACCATATATTTT. This translates into CASRALTPVTGNTIYF.

This clonotype occurred many times. This rearrangement joins TRBV10-3 to TRBJ2-1; no reliable D call. The V and J ends lost 3 bases and 8 bases respectively, with 17 bases between them. This CDR3 has 15 residues. The V gene's germline CDR1 is ENHRY and CDR2 SYGVKD. The CDR3 DNA follows: TGTGCCATCAGTGACGCATCTAGTAAGTCGGATGAGCAGTTCTTC. This codes for CAISDASSKSDEQFF.

In the case of this clonotype: It may be a read error: a sequence one base away is much more abundant. The chain is built from TRBV3-1 and TRBJ2-1; TRBD2 matches 12 bases. Germline-derived CDR1 and CDR2 are LGHDT and YNNKEL (reference sequence). The CDR3 is 15 amino acids. CDR3 in DNA: TGTGCCAGCACGACTCTAGCGGGAGGGTACAATGAGCAGTCCTTC. Amino acids: CASTTLAGGYNEQSF.